The rows below give T cell receptor beta chains drawn from one sample of a study of cytomegalovirus exposure and HLA in healthy donors. Sequencing was performed with immunoSEQ multiplex PCR; in TCRdb, only in-frame clones are kept and a portion is missing. The sample includes approximately 61,000 clones, roughly 74% of them seen just once. Sequenced material: PBMCs. All receptors come from a young man in good health and CMV-seropositive. Each CDR3 is given with its conserved first and last residue. A D gene is named only where the DNA matches it firmly. Size is stated for part of the rows, as once, few or many counts, or as a class when the clone is expanded.

D: NA
size: NA
J: TRBJ1-1
V: TRBV7-2
DNA: TGTGCCAGCAGCTTTCTAACCCTGAACACTGAAGCTTTCTTT
CDR3: CASSFLTLNTEAFF

D: NA
size: NA
J: TRBJ2-7
V: TRBV30
DNA: TGTGCCCGGAAGGGGGTGGGAGACTACGAGCAGTACTTC
CDR3: CARKGVGDYEQYF

D: NA
size: NA
J: TRBJ2-5
V: TRBV6-5
DNA: TGTGCCAGCAGCCATAGCGGAACCGTAGAGACCCAGTACTTC
CDR3: CASSHSGTVETQYF

D: NA
size: NA
J: TRBJ1-1
V: TRBV2
DNA: TGTGCCAGCGGGGGGGACACTGAAGCTTTCTTT
CDR3: CASGGDTEAFF

D: NA
size: NA
J: TRBJ1-4
V: TRBV6-5
DNA: TGTGCCAGCACCTCGGACTGGCCTAATGAAAAACTGTTTTTT
CDR3: CASTSDWPNEKLFF

D: NA
size: NA
J: TRBJ2-5
V: TRBV6-5
DNA: TGTGCCAGCAGTAGGAGGGCGTTGCAGGAGACCCAGTACTTC
CDR3: CASSRRALQETQYF

D: TRBD1
size: NA
J: TRBJ1-1
V: TRBV28
DNA: TGTGCCAGCAGTTCCTACTTTGACAGGGCTGCTGAAGCTTTCTTT
CDR3: CASSSYFDRAAEAFF

D: NA
size: NA
J: TRBJ2-2
V: TRBV7-9
DNA: TGTGCCAGCAGCCCTGACAGGAACACCGGGGAGCTGTTTTTT
CDR3: CASSPDRNTGELFF

D: NA
size: NA
J: TRBJ1-2
V: TRBV11-2
DNA: TGTGCCAGCAGCTTTTACAGGGCCCCGAGACGAGGCTACACCTTC
CDR3: CASSFYRAPRRGYTF

D: TRBD1
size: few
J: TRBJ2-2
V: TRBV5-1
DNA: TGCGCCAGCAGAACGGGACAGGGATACACCGGGGAGCTGTTTTTT
CDR3: CASRTGQGYTGELFF